This entry features one TCR beta chain sequence. The data were taken from a study of response to subunit inactivated influenza vaccine. TCRdb called the RT-PCR reads again in MiXCR, with one record for every CDR3 protein. This table holds about 310,000 distinct CDR3 sequences, 21% found once. The CDR3 sequence is 14 residues long. Germline loops: CDR1 SGHRS, CDR2 YFSETQ. V lost 2 bases to trimming and J lost 2 bases; unmatched junction nucleotides: 3. The sequence was obtained from a man aged 50 to 69 who received an inactivated influenza vaccine. This sequence joins TRBV5-1 and TRBJ2-5; TRBD2 agrees at 7 bases. Sequencing was performed on PBMCs from blood, taken about 20 months after vaccination. The CDR3 sequence is CASSFGTKQETQYF. The CDR3 region has the DNA TGCGCCAGCAGCTTTGGGACTAAACAAGAGACCCAGTACTTC.